This is a list of T cell receptor beta chains from one sample in a study of shared clonotypes between healthy human individuals. Sequenced by immunoSEQ multiplex PCR; TCRdb stores in-frame clones only, minus some. The sample yields approximately 740,000 clones, around 92% seen once. The sequenced sample was naive CD8+ T cells sorted from blood. The receptors originated from a man aged 25-45 years in good health. Each CDR3 is given without its conserved first and last residue.

>TRBV11-2
ASSLVRSFYEQY
>TRBV7-9
ASSLVNPANYGYT
>TRBV11-2
ASSLWGTNNEQF
>TRBV4-3
ASSQEGGADTQY
>TRBV27
ASSATGTSGTNEQY
>TRBV7-6
ASSLPVASDRGHRDTGELF
>TRBV5-4
ASSGRDRSELNTEAF
>TRBV7-2
ASSLPGSYYNEQF
>TRBV9
ASSVGAGLDYEQY
>TRBV10-2
ASSEGAEQY
>TRBV15
ATSRSLLAGGEDEQF
>TRBV6-6
ASSYWRMGSNQPQH
>TRBV29-1
SVTPESGGAYEQY
>TRBV11-2
ASSLGPNTGELF
>TRBV13
ASSSNLDGSYEQY
>TRBV5-4
ASSFSGDRDSQY
>TRBV5-5
ASSLGFGGKAYEQY
>TRBV5-1
ASSAGTAYEQY
>TRBV4-1
ASSPWEPTDTQY
>TRBV18
ASSEGPNTGELF
>TRBV1
TSSQGWTGIYEQY
>TRBV7-9
ASSHPPPYEQY
>TRBV6-6
ASRYTTEGTDTQY
>TRBV14
ASSQDLAAETQY
>TRBV7-9
ASLTGGSYEQY
>TRBV4-1
ASSQGLAQITDTQY
>TRBV4-3
ASSLLAGESNEQF
>TRBV7-9
ASSLYDRGYT
>TRBV5-1
ASSLAPGQVNEKLF
>TRBV29-1
SVVASAGLIRDTQY
>TRBV7-9
ASSLIALGNEQF
>TRBV19
ASSTLGPNEKLF
>TRBV28
ASSFELATYNEQF
>TRBV27
ASQQAGIHEQY
>TRBV10-1
ASSESRGRHYEQY
>TRBV6-5
ASSYSGYGANVLT
>TRBV30
AWSGVNPLDRY
>TRBV19
ASRTGISANEKLF
>TRBV15
ATSRATDTYEQY
>TRBV4-1
ASSQDFTGDGYT
>TRBV21-1
ASTFYNEQF
>TRBV27
ASSLGGGDGYT
>TRBV5-4
ASRLGLADYNEQF
>TRBV4-2
ASSQVMPMTGADSNQPQH
>TRBV7-9
ASRNTAGELF
>TRBV7-9
ASSSDIDRFRGTDTQY
>TRBV9
ASSVSGRKGYT
>TRBV19
ASSMYSGTYEQY
>TRBV9
ASSVGGLGSAAQETQY
>TRBV28
ASSFKGDRGDYGYT
>TRBV7-6
ASSSTGTGSYEQY
>TRBV9
ASSNGRLRNIQY
>TRBV5-4
ASSLGGTYEQY
>TRBV28
ASSSPLRGDYNEQF
>TRBV9
ASSSSLGGSSYNEQF